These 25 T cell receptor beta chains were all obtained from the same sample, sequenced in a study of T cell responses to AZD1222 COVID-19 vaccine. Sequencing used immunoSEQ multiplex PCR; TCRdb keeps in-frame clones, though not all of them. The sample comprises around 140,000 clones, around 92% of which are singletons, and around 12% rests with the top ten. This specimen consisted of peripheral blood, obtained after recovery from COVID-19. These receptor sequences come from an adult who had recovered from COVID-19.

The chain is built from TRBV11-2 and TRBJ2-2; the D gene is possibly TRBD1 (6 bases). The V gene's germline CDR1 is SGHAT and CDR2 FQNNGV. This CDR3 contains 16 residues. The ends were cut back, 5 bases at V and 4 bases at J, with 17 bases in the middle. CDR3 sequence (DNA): TGTGCCAGCAGCCTAATGGAGGCAGGGGTCACCGGGGAGCTGTTTTTT. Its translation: CASSLMEAGVTGELFF. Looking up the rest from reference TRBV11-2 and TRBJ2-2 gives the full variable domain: EAGVAQSPRYKIIEKRQSVAFWCNPISGHATLYWYQQILGQGPKLLIQFQNNGVVDDSQLPKDRFSAERLKGVDSTLKIQPAKLEDSAVYLCASSLMEAGVTGELFFGEGSRLTVL.

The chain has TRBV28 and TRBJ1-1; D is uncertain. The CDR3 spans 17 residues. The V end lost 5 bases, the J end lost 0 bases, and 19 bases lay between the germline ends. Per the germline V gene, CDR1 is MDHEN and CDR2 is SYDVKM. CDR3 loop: CASSHASGSRMNTEAFF. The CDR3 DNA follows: TGTGCCAGCAGTCACGCCTCCGGGTCACGCATGAACACTGAAGCTTTCTTT.

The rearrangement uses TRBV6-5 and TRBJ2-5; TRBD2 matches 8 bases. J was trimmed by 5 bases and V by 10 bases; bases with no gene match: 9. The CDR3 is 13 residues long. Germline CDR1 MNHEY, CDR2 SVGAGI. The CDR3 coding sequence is TGTGCCACCGAGCGGGGGAGCTGGGAGACCCAGTACTTC. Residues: CATERGSWETQYF.

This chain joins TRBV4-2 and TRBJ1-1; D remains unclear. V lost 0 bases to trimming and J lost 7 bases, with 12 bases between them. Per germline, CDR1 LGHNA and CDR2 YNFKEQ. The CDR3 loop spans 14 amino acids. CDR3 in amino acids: CASSQDKEGLEAFF. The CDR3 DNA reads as TGTGCCAGCAGCCAAGATAAGGAAGGGCTTGAAGCTTTCTTT.

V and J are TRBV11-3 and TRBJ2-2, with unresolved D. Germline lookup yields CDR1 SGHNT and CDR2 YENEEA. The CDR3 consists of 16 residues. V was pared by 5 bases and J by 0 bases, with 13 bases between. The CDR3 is CASSLRPPPNTGELFF. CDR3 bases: TGTGCCAGCAGCCTTCGGCCGCCTCCGAACACCGGGGAGCTGTTTTTT.

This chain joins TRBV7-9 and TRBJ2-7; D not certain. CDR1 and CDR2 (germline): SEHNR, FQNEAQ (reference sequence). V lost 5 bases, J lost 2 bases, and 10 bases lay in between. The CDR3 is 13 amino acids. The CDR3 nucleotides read TGTGCCAGCAGCCCCACGTCAACCTACGAGCAGTACTTC. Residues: CASSPTSTYEQYF.

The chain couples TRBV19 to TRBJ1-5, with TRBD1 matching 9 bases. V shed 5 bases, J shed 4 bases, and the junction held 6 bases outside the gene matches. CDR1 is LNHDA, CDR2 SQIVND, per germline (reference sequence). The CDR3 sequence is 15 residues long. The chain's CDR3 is CASSDGTGLNQPQHF. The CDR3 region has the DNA TGTGCCAGTAGTGATGGGACAGGGTTAAATCAGCCCCAGCATTTT. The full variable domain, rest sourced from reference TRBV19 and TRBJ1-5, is DGGITQSPKYLFRKEGQNVTLSCEQNLNHDAMYWYRQDPGQGLRLIYYSQIVNDFQKGDIAEGYSVSREKKESFPLTVTSAQKNPTAFYLCASSDGTGLNQPQHFGDGTRLSIL.

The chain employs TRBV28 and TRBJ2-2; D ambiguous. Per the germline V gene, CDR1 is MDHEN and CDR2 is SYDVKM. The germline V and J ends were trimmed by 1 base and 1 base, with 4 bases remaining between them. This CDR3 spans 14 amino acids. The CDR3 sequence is CASSLSLNTGELFF. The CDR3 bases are TGTGCCAGCAGTTTATCACTGAACACCGGGGAGCTGTTTTTT. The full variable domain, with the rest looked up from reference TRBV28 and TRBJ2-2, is DVKVTQSSRYLVKRTGEKVFLECVQDMDHENMFWYRQDPGLGLRLIYFSYDVKMKEKGDIPEGYSVSREKKERFSLILESASTNQTSMYLCASSLSLNTGELFFGEGSRLTVL.

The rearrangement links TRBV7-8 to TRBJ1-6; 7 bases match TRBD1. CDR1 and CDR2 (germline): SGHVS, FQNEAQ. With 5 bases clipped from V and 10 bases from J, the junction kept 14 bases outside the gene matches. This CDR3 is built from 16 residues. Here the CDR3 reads CASSAGPGAGGSPLHF. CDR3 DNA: TGTGCCAGCAGCGCTGGGCCTGGGGCAGGGGGGTCACCCCTCCACTTT.

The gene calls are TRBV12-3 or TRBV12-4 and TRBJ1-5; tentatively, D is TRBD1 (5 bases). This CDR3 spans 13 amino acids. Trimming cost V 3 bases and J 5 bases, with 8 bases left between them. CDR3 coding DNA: TGTGCCAGCAGTTTTGGCAGGGATCAGCCCCAGCATTTT. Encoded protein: CASSFGRDQPQHF.

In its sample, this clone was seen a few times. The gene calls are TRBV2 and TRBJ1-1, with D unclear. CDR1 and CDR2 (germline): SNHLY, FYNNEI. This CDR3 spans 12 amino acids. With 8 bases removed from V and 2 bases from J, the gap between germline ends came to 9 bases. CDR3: CASLERNTEAFF. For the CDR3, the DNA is TGTGCCAGCCTTGAAAGAAACACTGAAGCTTTCTTT.

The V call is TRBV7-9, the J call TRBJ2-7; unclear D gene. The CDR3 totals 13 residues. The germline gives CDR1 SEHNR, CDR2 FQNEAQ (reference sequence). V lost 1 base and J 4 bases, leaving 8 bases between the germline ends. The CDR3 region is CASSLDGVYEQYF. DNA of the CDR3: TGTGCCAGCAGCTTAGATGGGGTTTACGAGCAGTACTTC. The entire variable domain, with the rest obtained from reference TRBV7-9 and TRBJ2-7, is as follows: DTGVSQNPRHKITKRGQNVTFRCDPISEHNRLYWYRQTLGQGPEFLTYFQNEAQLEKSRLLSDRFSAERPKGSFSTLEIQRTEQGDSAMYLCASSLDGVYEQYFGPGTRLTVT.

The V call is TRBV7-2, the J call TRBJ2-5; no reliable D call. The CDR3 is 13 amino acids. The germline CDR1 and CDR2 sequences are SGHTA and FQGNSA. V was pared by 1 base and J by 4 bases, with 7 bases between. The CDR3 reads CASSLGVRETQYF. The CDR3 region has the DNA TGTGCCAGCAGCTTAGGAGTGCGAGAGACCCAGTACTTC.

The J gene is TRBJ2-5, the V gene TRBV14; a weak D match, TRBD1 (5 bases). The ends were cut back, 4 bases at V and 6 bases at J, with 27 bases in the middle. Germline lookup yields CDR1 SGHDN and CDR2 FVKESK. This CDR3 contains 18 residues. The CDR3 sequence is CASSPLGRASGRHKTQYF. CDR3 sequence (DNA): TGTGCCAGCAGCCCCTTGGGCAGGGCGTCCGGTAGGCACAAGACCCAGTACTTC.

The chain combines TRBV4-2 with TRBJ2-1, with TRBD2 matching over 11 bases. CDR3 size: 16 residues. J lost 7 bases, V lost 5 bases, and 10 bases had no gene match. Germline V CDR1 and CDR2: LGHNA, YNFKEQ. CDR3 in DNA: TGTGCCAGCAGCGCCGGGACTAGCGGAGAGTATAATGAGCAGTTCTTC. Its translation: CASSAGTSGEYNEQFF.

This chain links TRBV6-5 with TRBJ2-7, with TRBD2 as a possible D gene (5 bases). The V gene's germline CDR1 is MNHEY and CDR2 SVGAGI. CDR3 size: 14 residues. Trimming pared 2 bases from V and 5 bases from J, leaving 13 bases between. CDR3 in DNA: TGTGCCAGCAGTTACACTGAGGGTAACGACGAGCAGTACTTC. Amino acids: CASSYTEGNDEQYF.

In DNA, the CDR3 is TGTGCCATCAGTGAACAGGGCACCGGGGAGCTGTTTTTT. Translation gives CAISEQGTGELFF. This rearrangement joins TRBV10-3 to TRBJ2-2; D is possibly TRBD1 (6 bases). The CDR3 length is 13 residues. V was cut by 3 bases and J by 4 bases, with 6 bases left in between. Germline V gives CDR1 ENHRY, CDR2 SYGVKD.

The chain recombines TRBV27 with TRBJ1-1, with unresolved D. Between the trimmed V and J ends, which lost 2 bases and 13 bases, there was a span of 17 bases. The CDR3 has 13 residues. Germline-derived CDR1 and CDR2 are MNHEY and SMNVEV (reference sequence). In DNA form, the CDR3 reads TGTGCCAGCAGTTTAGGCCAGGCGCGAAGTCGTTTCTTT. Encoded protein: CASSLGQARSRFF.

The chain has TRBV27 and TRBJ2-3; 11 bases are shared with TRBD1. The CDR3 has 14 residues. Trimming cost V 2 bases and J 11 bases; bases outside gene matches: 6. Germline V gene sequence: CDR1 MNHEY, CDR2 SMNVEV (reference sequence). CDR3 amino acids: CASSLAGTGGGQYF. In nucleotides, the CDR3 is TGTGCCAGCAGTTTAGCCGGGACAGGGGGAGGGCAGTATTTT.

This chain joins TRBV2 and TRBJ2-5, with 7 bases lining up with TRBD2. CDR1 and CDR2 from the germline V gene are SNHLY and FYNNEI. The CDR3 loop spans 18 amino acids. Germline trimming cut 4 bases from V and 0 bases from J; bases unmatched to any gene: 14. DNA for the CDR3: TGTGCCAGCAGTGTACCCCGTTCCAGCGGGAAGTACCAAGAGACCCAGTACTTC. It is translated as CASSVPRSSGKYQETQYF. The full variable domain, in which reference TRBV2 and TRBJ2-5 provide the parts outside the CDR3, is EPEVTQTPSHQVTQMGQEVILRCVPISNHLYFYWYRQILGQKVEFLVSFYNNEISEKSEIFDDQFSVERPDGSNFTLKIRSTKLEDSAMYFCASSVPRSSGKYQETQYFGPGTRLLVL.

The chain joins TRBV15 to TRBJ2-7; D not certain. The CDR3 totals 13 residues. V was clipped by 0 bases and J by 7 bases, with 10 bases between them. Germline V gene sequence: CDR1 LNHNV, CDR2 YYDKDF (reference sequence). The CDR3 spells CATSRDLVWEQYF. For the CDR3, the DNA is TGTGCCACCAGCAGAGATCTGGTGTGGGAGCAGTACTTC.

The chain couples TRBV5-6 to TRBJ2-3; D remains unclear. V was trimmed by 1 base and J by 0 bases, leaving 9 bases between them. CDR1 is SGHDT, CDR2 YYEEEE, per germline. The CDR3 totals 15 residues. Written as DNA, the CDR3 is TGTGCCAGCAGCTTGCCGCTGGGGAGCACAGATACGCAGTATTTT. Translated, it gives CASSLPLGSTDTQYF.

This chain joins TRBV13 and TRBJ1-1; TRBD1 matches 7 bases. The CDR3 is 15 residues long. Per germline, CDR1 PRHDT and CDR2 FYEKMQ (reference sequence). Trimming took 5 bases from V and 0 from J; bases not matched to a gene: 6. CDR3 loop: CASSLAGTVNTEAFF. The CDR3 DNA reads TGTGCCAGCAGCCTCGCCGGGACAGTGAACACTGAAGCTTTCTTT. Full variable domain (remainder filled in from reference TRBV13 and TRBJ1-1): AAGVIQSPRHLIKEKRETATLKCYPIPRHDTVYWYQQGPGQDPQFLISFYEKMQSDKGSIPDRFSAQQFSDYHSELNMSSLELGDSALYFCASSLAGTVNTEAFFGQGTRLTVV.

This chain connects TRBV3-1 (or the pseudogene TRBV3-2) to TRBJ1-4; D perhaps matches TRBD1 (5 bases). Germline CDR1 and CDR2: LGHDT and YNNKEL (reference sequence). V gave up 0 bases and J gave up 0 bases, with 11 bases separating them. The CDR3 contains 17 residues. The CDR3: CASSQDPGGATNEKLFF. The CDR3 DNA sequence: TGTGCCAGCAGCCAAGATCCTGGGGGAGCAACTAATGAAAAACTGTTTTTT.

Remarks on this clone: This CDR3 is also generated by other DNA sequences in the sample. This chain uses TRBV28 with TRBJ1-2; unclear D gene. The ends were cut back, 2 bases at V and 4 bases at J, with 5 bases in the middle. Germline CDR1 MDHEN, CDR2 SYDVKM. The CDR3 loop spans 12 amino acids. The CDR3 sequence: CASSLRSYGYTF. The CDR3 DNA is TGTGCCAGCAGTTTACGCAGCTATGGCTACACCTTC.